This T cell receptor (beta chain) was sequenced in a study of neoadjuvant anti-PD-1 for oral cavity cancer. Study-wide context: Nivolumab at 3 mg/kg was mostly given biweekly, three to four doses, pre-surgery.

This CDR3 comprises 20 residues. Trimming pared 2 bases from V and 2 bases from J, leaving 27 bases between. Germline V CDR1 and CDR2: LGHNA, YNFKEQ. Patients had newly diagnosed, untreated stage II-IVA oral cavity squamous cell carcinoma. Sequenced by immunoSEQ multiplex PCR; TCRdb stores in-frame clones only, minus some. The sample shows over 8,500 clones, 60% to 75% of them seen only once. The source material was tumor tissue, sampled before nivolumab (anti-PD-1) treatment. The clonotype comes from a person between 40 and 85 years old with oral cavity squamous cell carcinoma. V usage is TRBV4-2 and J usage is TRBJ2-5; either TRBD1 or TRBD2 may supply D (6 bases each). The CDR3, as DNA: TGTGCCAGCAGCCAAATAGGGGGGACGGGTGGTTCGGGCAATCAAGAGACCCAGTACTTC. Translating gives CASSQIGGTGGSGNQETQYF.